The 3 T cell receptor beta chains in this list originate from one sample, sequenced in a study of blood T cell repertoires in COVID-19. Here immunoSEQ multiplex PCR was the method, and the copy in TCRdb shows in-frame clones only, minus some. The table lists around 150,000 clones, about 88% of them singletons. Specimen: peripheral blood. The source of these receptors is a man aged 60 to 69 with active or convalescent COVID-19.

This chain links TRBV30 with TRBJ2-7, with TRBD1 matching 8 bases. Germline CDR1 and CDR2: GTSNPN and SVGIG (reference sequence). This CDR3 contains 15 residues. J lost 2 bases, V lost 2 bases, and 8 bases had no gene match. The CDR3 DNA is TGTGCCTGGAGTCCAACAGGGGGGCCCACCTACGAGCAGTACTTC. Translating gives CAWSPTGGPTYEQYF.

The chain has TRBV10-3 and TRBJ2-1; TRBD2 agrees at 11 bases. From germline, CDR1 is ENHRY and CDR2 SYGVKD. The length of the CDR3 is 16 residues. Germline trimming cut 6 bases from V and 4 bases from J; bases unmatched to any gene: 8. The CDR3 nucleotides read TGTGCCATCAGGATTTCGGGACTAGCGGAGTACAATGAGCAGTTCTTC. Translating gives CAIRISGLAEYNEQFF.

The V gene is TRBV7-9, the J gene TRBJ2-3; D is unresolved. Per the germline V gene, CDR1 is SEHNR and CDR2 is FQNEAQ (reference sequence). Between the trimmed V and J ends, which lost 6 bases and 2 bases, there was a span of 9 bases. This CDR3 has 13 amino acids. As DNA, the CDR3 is TGTGCCAGCAGGGCGGCTAACACAGATACGCAGTATTTT. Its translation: CASRAANTDTQYF. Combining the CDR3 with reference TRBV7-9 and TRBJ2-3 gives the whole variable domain DTGVSQNPRHKITKRGQNVTFRCDPISEHNRLYWYRQTLGQGPEFLTYFQNEAQLEKSRLLSDRFSAERPKGSFSTLEIQRTEQGDSAMYLCASRAANTDTQYFGPGTRLTVL.